This T cell receptor beta chain originates from a study of human T cells and chemical hapten exposure. CDR1 and CDR2 (germline): DFQATT, SNEGSKA (reference sequence). The CDR3 has 15 residues. J lost 2 bases, V lost 0 bases, and 4 bases had no gene match. In the library, unique molecular identifiers were attached to individual cDNA molecules. TCRdb reprocessed the RACE reads via MiXCR and lists one record per CDR3 protein. The sample lists around 260,000 distinct CDR3 sequences; 7% to 10% were seen once. Described time point: pre-sensitization, week 0. The sample's treatment: therapeutic diphenylcyclopropenone sensitization with weekly scalp DPC.

The clonotype originates from a woman between 40 and 50 years old with alopecia areata. Some clones in this sample may be carry-over from other donors' samples. The source was whole blood, collected in connection with sensitization to the hapten diphenylcyclopropenone (DPC). The genes are TRBV20-1 and TRBJ2-7, with 10 bases identical to TRBD2. The CDR3 DNA reads as TGCAGTGCTAGAGATCGGGGACTAGCGCCCTACGAGCAGTACTTC. This translates into CSARDRGLAPYEQYF.